This T cell receptor (beta chain) was documented in a study of long-term antiretroviral therapy in people with HIV. The immunoSEQ assay was v3.0, run at survey level. Assay: immunoSEQ multiplex PCR; the TCRdb copy retains only in-frame clones and omits some. The repertoire holds under 20,000 clones, with over 70% as singletons. V lost 7 bases to trimming and J lost 3 bases, with 12 bases between them. Germline CDR1 reads SQVTM; CDR2 reads ANQGSEA. The CDR3 length is 13 residues. The sample in question was unsorted PBMCs, obtained about 2.1 years before starting antiretroviral therapy. This clonotype was sampled from a young man with HIV. The V gene is TRBV29-1, the J gene TRBJ1-4, with D perhaps matching TRBD1 (5 bases). CDR3 loop: CSARQGPNEKLFF. For the CDR3, the DNA is TGCAGCGCTCGGCAGGGACCTAATGAAAAACTGTTTTTT.